These T cell receptor beta chains were read from a single sample in a study of T cell responses to AZD1222 COVID-19 vaccine. Profiled with immunoSEQ multiplex PCR; TCRdb holds only in-frame clones, not every one. The sample lists around 110,000 clones, roughly 90% occurring once. The sample consisted of peripheral blood, taken on day 0 of AZD1222 vaccination. The source of these receptors is an adult in good health. Each CDR3 is given with its conserved first and last residue. The D gene is left open where the match is weak. Expanded clones get a size class; other rows say once, few or many, or leave the size out.

D gene: -; clone size: -; J gene: TRBJ1-6; V gene: TRBV10-3; CDR3 protein: CAISESESSPLHF; CDR3 DNA: TGTGCCATCAGTGAGTCGGAAAGCTCACCCCTCCACTTT
D gene: TRBD2; clone size: once; J gene: TRBJ2-7; V gene: TRBV11-1; CDR3 protein: CASSLLAGGQSEQYF; CDR3 DNA: TGTGCCAGCAGCCTCCTAGCGGGAGGGCAATCCGAGCAGTACTTC
D gene: -; clone size: -; J gene: TRBJ2-1; V gene: TRBV5-1; CDR3 protein: CASSSLAEPYNEQFF; CDR3 DNA: TGCGCCAGCAGCTCCCTAGCTGAACCCTACAATGAGCAGTTCTTC
D gene: -; clone size: -; J gene: TRBJ2-5; V gene: TRBV9; CDR3 protein: CASSVSPSFKGETQYF; CDR3 DNA: TGTGCCAGCAGCGTATCCCCTAGCTTTAAGGGGGAGACCCAGTACTTC
D gene: -; clone size: few; J gene: TRBJ1-2; V gene: TRBV18; CDR3 protein: CASSPSGLTPNYGYTF; CDR3 DNA: TGTGCCAGCTCCCCTAGTGGGCTTACGCCAAACTATGGCTACACCTTC
D gene: TRBD1; clone size: medium-sized; J gene: TRBJ2-7; V gene: TRBV4-2; CDR3 protein: CASSQDRGTGGYEQYF; CDR3 DNA: TGTGCCAGCAGCCAAGATCGGGGGACAGGGGGCTACGAGCAGTACTTC
D gene: TRBD1; clone size: -; J gene: TRBJ2-1; V gene: TRBV5-1; CDR3 protein: CASSRGQASYNEQFF; CDR3 DNA: TGCGCCAGCAGCAGGGGACAGGCTTCCTACAATGAGCAGTTCTTC
D gene: TRBD1; clone size: -; J gene: TRBJ1-2; V gene: TRBV10-3; CDR3 protein: CAIRDRGYGYTF; CDR3 DNA: TGTGCCATCAGAGACAGGGGGTATGGCTACACCTTC
D gene: TRBD2; clone size: -; J gene: TRBJ2-5; V gene: TRBV27; CDR3 protein: CASSSLNPGLARTRQETQYF; CDR3 DNA: TGTGCCAGCAGTTCACTAAATCCGGGACTAGCGAGAACTCGTCAAGAGACCCAGTACTTC
D gene: TRBD1; clone size: -; J gene: TRBJ2-7; V gene: TRBV3-1/TRBV3-2; CDR3 protein: CASSQLGQGSYEQYF; CDR3 DNA: TGTGCCAGCAGCCAACTGGGACAGGGGTCCTACGAGCAGTACTTC
D gene: -; clone size: -; J gene: TRBJ1-1; V gene: TRBV24-1; CDR3 protein: CATRSSGAMDTEAFF; CDR3 DNA: TGTGCCACCAGATCGTCGGGGGCGATGGACACTGAAGCTTTCTTT
D gene: -; clone size: -; J gene: TRBJ1-2; V gene: TRBV27; CDR3 protein: CASSFQRSYGYTF; CDR3 DNA: TGTGCCAGCAGCTTTCAACGTTCCTATGGCTACACCTTC
D gene: -; clone size: -; J gene: TRBJ1-1; V gene: TRBV28; CDR3 protein: CASLLNTEAFF; CDR3 DNA: TGTGCCAGCCTGTTGAACACTGAAGCTTTCTTT
D gene: -; clone size: -; J gene: TRBJ2-7; V gene: TRBV15; CDR3 protein: CATSPSLGQYEQYF; CDR3 DNA: TGTGCCACCAGCCCCTCCTTGGGGCAATACGAGCAGTACTTC
D gene: -; clone size: -; J gene: TRBJ2-7; V gene: TRBV14; CDR3 protein: CASSTKRDFPYEQYF; CDR3 DNA: TGTGCCAGCAGTACTAAACGGGACTTCCCCTACGAGCAGTACTTC
D gene: -; clone size: -; J gene: TRBJ1-3; V gene: TRBV3-1/TRBV3-2; CDR3 protein: CASSTIRTTIGNTIYF; CDR3 DNA: TGTGCCAGCAGCACAATCAGGACCACCATTGGAAACACCATATATTTT
D gene: -; clone size: -; J gene: TRBJ1-2; V gene: TRBV6-5; CDR3 protein: CASINLGGKYGYTF; CDR3 DNA: TGTGCCAGCATTAACCTTGGGGGTAAATATGGCTACACCTTC
D gene: -; clone size: -; J gene: TRBJ2-7; V gene: TRBV4-2; CDR3 protein: CASSQDQRATYEQYF; CDR3 DNA: TGTGCCAGCAGCCAAGATCAGCGGGCAACCTACGAGCAGTACTTC
D gene: TRBD1; clone size: -; J gene: TRBJ2-7; V gene: TRBV19; CDR3 protein: CASSILALRANRDSILYEQYF; CDR3 DNA: TGTGCCAGTAGTATCTTAGCCCTAAGGGCGAACCGGGACAGCATTTTATACGAGCAGTACTTC
D gene: -; clone size: -; J gene: TRBJ1-1; V gene: TRBV3-1/TRBV3-2; CDR3 protein: CASSQDRGAFF; CDR3 DNA: TGTGCCAGCAGCCAAGACAGGGGAGCTTTCTTT
D gene: -; clone size: -; J gene: TRBJ2-7; V gene: TRBV3-1/TRBV3-2; CDR3 protein: CAKGGDEQYF; CDR3 DNA: TGTGCCAAGGGTGGAGACGAGCAGTACTTC
D gene: TRBD1; clone size: -; J gene: TRBJ1-1; V gene: TRBV24-1; CDR3 protein: CATSDPGTGAGTEAFF; CDR3 DNA: TGTGCCACCAGTGACCCCGGGACAGGGGCTGGCACTGAAGCTTTCTTT
D gene: -; clone size: once; J gene: TRBJ2-7; V gene: TRBV15; CDR3 protein: CATSRERGAWNEQYF; CDR3 DNA: TGTGCCACCAGCAGAGAAAGGGGGGCATGGAACGAGCAGTACTTC
D gene: TRBD2; clone size: -; J gene: TRBJ2-3; V gene: TRBV9; CDR3 protein: CASSVGGGLADTQYF; CDR3 DNA: TGTGCCAGCAGCGTCGGGGGAGGGCTTGCAGATACGCAGTATTTT
D gene: -; clone size: -; J gene: TRBJ1-6; V gene: TRBV9; CDR3 protein: CASSVTDGNSPLHF; CDR3 DNA: TGTGCCAGCAGCGTAACAGATGGCAATTCACCCCTCCACTTT
D gene: -; clone size: -; J gene: TRBJ1-4; V gene: TRBV30; CDR3 protein: CAWDWGTNEKLFF; CDR3 DNA: TGTGCCTGGGACTGGGGAACTAATGAAAAACTGTTTTTT
D gene: -; clone size: -; J gene: TRBJ1-1; V gene: TRBV7-8; CDR3 protein: CASSMGPVNHGNTEAFF; CDR3 DNA: TGTGCCAGCAGCATGGGACCAGTAAATCACGGGAACACTGAAGCTTTCTTT
D gene: -; clone size: -; J gene: TRBJ2-1; V gene: TRBV7-2; CDR3 protein: CAGGRTNEQFF; CDR3 DNA: TGTGCTGGGGGGAGAACGAATGAGCAGTTCTTC
D gene: -; clone size: -; J gene: TRBJ2-1; V gene: TRBV16; CDR3 protein: CASSYEGEQFF; CDR3 DNA: TGTGCCAGCAGCTACGAGGGAGAGCAGTTCTTC
D gene: -; clone size: -; J gene: TRBJ2-2; V gene: TRBV3-1/TRBV3-2; CDR3 protein: CASSQDNRPTGGELFF; CDR3 DNA: TGTGCCAGCAGCCAAGATAACCGTCCTACCGGTGGGGAGCTGTTTTTT
D gene: TRBD1; clone size: -; J gene: TRBJ1-5; V gene: TRBV7-9; CDR3 protein: CASSQGTGGLNQPQHF; CDR3 DNA: TGTGCCAGCAGCCAAGGGACAGGGGGCCTCAATCAGCCCCAGCATTTT
D gene: -; clone size: -; J gene: TRBJ2-1; V gene: TRBV5-1; CDR3 protein: CASTVSGRTHSYNEQFF; CDR3 DNA: TGCGCCAGCACCGTTAGTGGGCGGACTCACTCCTACAATGAGCAGTTCTTC
D gene: -; clone size: once; J gene: TRBJ1-1; V gene: TRBV30; CDR3 protein: CAWEGVEGGVAFF; CDR3 DNA: TGTGCCTGGGAGGGGGTTGAGGGTGGAGTGGCTTTCTTT
D gene: TRBD2; clone size: -; J gene: TRBJ2-3; V gene: TRBV7-2; CDR3 protein: CASSPDLAGGWVSQYF; CDR3 DNA: TGTGCCAGCAGCCCCGACCTAGCGGGAGGCTGGGTGTCGCAGTATTTT
D gene: -; clone size: -; J gene: TRBJ2-7; V gene: TRBV6-2/TRBV6-3; CDR3 protein: CASSYPGFYEQYF; CDR3 DNA: TGTGCCAGCAGTTATCCGGGATTCTACGAGCAGTACTTC
D gene: TRBD1; clone size: -; J gene: TRBJ2-3; V gene: TRBV13; CDR3 protein: CASSSTGQGLVTDTQYF; CDR3 DNA: TGTGCCAGCAGCTCCACGGGACAGGGGCTGGTCACAGATACGCAGTATTTT
D gene: TRBD1; clone size: -; J gene: TRBJ2-5; V gene: TRBV7-2; CDR3 protein: CASSWTGDQETQYF; CDR3 DNA: TGTGCCAGCAGCTGGACAGGCGACCAAGAGACCCAGTACTTC
D gene: -; clone size: -; J gene: TRBJ1-6; V gene: TRBV7-2; CDR3 protein: CASSLGVGVRNSPLHF; CDR3 DNA: TGTGCCAGCAGCTTAGGGGTTGGGGTTCGTAATTCACCCCTCCACTTT
D gene: -; clone size: -; J gene: TRBJ2-7; V gene: TRBV6-5; CDR3 protein: CASSPSSYEQYF; CDR3 DNA: TGTGCCAGCAGTCCTTCATCCTACGAGCAGTACTTC
D gene: -; clone size: once; J gene: TRBJ1-1; V gene: TRBV4-3; CDR3 protein: CASSQEPVFNRETEAFF; CDR3 DNA: TGCGCCAGCAGCCAAGAACCGGTATTTAACAGGGAGACTGAAGCTTTCTTT
D gene: -; clone size: -; J gene: TRBJ2-3; V gene: TRBV28; CDR3 protein: CASSFGGAEADTQYF; CDR3 DNA: TGTGCCAGCAGTTTCGGGGGCGCAGAGGCAGATACGCAGTATTTT
D gene: -; clone size: -; J gene: TRBJ1-1; V gene: TRBV19; CDR3 protein: CASSIGGQPNTEAFF; CDR3 DNA: TGTGCCAGTAGTATAGGCGGACAGCCGAACACTGAAGCTTTCTTT
D gene: -; clone size: -; J gene: TRBJ2-2; V gene: TRBV3-1/TRBV3-2; CDR3 protein: CASSQDTLSTGELFF; CDR3 DNA: TGTGCCAGCAGCCAAGATACCCTGTCGACCGGGGAGCTGTTTTTT
D gene: -; clone size: -; J gene: TRBJ1-2; V gene: TRBV18; CDR3 protein: CASSRNPREFSGGYTF; CDR3 DNA: TGTGCCAGCTCACGAAACCCCAGGGAATTCAGTGGCGGCTACACCTTC
D gene: -; clone size: -; J gene: TRBJ2-3; V gene: TRBV16; CDR3 protein: CASSPISDTQYF; CDR3 DNA: TGTGCCAGCAGCCCAATTTCAGATACGCAGTATTTT
D gene: -; clone size: -; J gene: TRBJ1-4; V gene: TRBV24-1; CDR3 protein: CATSDFTGEKLFF; CDR3 DNA: TGTGCCACCAGTGATTTTACGGGGGAAAAACTGTTTTTT
D gene: -; clone size: -; J gene: TRBJ2-2; V gene: TRBV18; CDR3 protein: CASSRDSGELFF; CDR3 DNA: TGTGCCAGCTCCCGGGATTCCGGGGAGCTGTTTTTT
D gene: -; clone size: -; J gene: TRBJ2-2; V gene: TRBV27; CDR3 protein: CASSLSDTGELFF; CDR3 DNA: TGTGCCAGCAGTTTAAGCGACACCGGGGAGCTGTTTTTT
D gene: TRBD1; clone size: -; J gene: TRBJ1-2; V gene: TRBV15; CDR3 protein: CATSIMGQGALVNGYTF; CDR3 DNA: TGTGCCACCAGCATTATGGGACAGGGAGCTCTAGTTAATGGCTACACCTTC
D gene: TRBD2; clone size: -; J gene: TRBJ2-2; V gene: TRBV28; CDR3 protein: CASSSPGLAGGLDTGELFF; CDR3 DNA: TGTGCCAGCAGTTCTCCGGGACTAGCGGGAGGGCTGGACACCGGGGAGCTGTTTTTT
D gene: -; clone size: -; J gene: TRBJ2-1; V gene: TRBV21-1; CDR3 protein: CASRPGGPWDEQFF; CDR3 DNA: TGTGCCAGCAGACCGGGAGGGCCCTGGGATGAGCAGTTCTTC
D gene: -; clone size: -; J gene: TRBJ1-5; V gene: TRBV27; CDR3 protein: CASSSGAGQPQHF; CDR3 DNA: TGTGCCAGCAGTTCAGGGGCCGGACAGCCCCAGCATTTT
D gene: -; clone size: once; J gene: TRBJ2-5; V gene: TRBV4-3; CDR3 protein: CASSQDRAASSPGETQYF; CDR3 DNA: TGCGCCAGCAGCCAAGATCGTGCGGCCTCCTCACCTGGAGAGACCCAGTACTTC
D gene: -; clone size: -; J gene: TRBJ2-5; V gene: TRBV18; CDR3 protein: CASSPMQETQYF; CDR3 DNA: TGTGCCAGCTCGCCAATGCAAGAGACCCAGTACTTC
D gene: -; clone size: -; J gene: TRBJ1-1; V gene: TRBV30; CDR3 protein: CAWSVNPNTEAFF; CDR3 DNA: TGTGCCTGGAGTGTTAATCCAAACACTGAAGCTTTCTTT
D gene: -; clone size: -; J gene: TRBJ2-7; V gene: TRBV18; CDR3 protein: CASSPGRTGEQYF; CDR3 DNA: TGTGCCAGCTCACCAGGCCGGACGGGCGAGCAGTACTTC
D gene: -; clone size: -; J gene: TRBJ1-2; V gene: TRBV29-1; CDR3 protein: CSVEDRNRVYGYTF; CDR3 DNA: TGCAGCGTTGAAGATCGGAACAGGGTCTATGGCTACACCTTC